The 6 T cell receptor beta chains reported below all come from one sample, sequenced in a study of control samples from healthy donors and cancer patients. The data were produced by immunoSEQ multiplex PCR, yet TCRdb's version contains in-frame clones alone and is incomplete. Of over 100,000 clones in the sample, 92% were seen once. Input material: blood. Receptor source: a woman aged 45-65 years in good health.

The chain has TRBV6-5 and TRBJ1-2; 9 bases are a match to TRBD1. CDR3 length: 14 residues. CDR1 is MNHEY and CDR2 is SVGAGI in the germline V gene. V shed 5 bases and J 7 bases; nucleotides not matched to a gene: 8. The chain's CDR3 is CASSHQQGAGGYTF. The CDR3, as DNA: TGTGCCAGCAGTCACCAACAGGGGGCGGGTGGCTACACCTTC.

The chain has TRBV2 and TRBJ1-2, with D unclear. The germline V gene encodes CDR1 SNHLY and CDR2 FYNNEI. The CDR3 spans 11 residues. Trimming took 8 bases from V and 2 from J, leaving 6 bases between them. The CDR3 sequence is CASSGNYGYTF. The CDR3 DNA follows: TGTGCCAGCTCGGGGAACTATGGCTACACCTTC.

The rearrangement joins TRBV5-6 to TRBJ2-5; D gene uncertain. This CDR3 is 16 amino acids long. CDR1 and CDR2 (germline): SGHDT, YYEEEE. V was trimmed by 6 bases and J by 1 base, leaving 19 bases between them. The CDR3 is CASIMLGPSSQETQYF. The CDR3, as DNA: TGTGCCAGCATCATGTTAGGGCCCTCGTCCCAAGAGACCCAGTACTTC.

This chain links TRBV19 with TRBJ1-5; D is perhaps TRBD1 (5 bases). Germline V gives CDR1 LNHDA, CDR2 SQIVND (reference sequence). The CDR3 is 13 residues long. Trimming pared 3 bases from V and 3 bases from J, leaving 6 bases between. The CDR3 region has the DNA TGTGCCAGTAGTATCAGGGACAATCAGCCCCAGCATTTT. Translation: CASSIRDNQPQHF.

The chain uses TRBV5-8 and TRBJ2-5, with D possibly TRBD2 on 6 matching bases. CDR3 length: 14 amino acids. V was pared by 4 bases and J by 1 base, with 11 bases between. Per germline, CDR1 SGHTS and CDR2 YDEGEE. In DNA form, the CDR3 reads TGTGCCAGCAGCCTAATGGGGGGCCAAGAGACCCAGTACTTC. This sequence encodes CASSLMGGQETQYF.

The chain links TRBV3-1 (or the pseudogene TRBV3-2) to TRBJ1-5; D perhaps matches TRBD1 (5 bases). Germline V gene lookup returns CDR1 LGHDT and CDR2 YNNKEL (reference sequence). The CDR3 runs 15 residues. With 0 bases removed from V and 6 bases from J, the gap between germline ends came to 12 bases. The CDR3 DNA sequence: TGTGCCAGCAGCCAAGATCCCCGGGGGAGTCAGCCCCAGCATTTT. It encodes CASSQDPRGSQPQHF.